Presented here are 31 T cell receptor beta chains from one specimen sequenced in a study of blood T cell dynamics during melanoma immunotherapy. Produced via immunoSEQ multiplex PCR; TCRdb's table is partial and in-frame only. Of roughly 10,000 clones in the sample, about four fifths were seen once. Time point here: pre-treatment baseline. This material consisted of blood, taken from a patient treated with checkpoint blockade. The receptors were gathered from a human donor with melanoma.

V is TRBV7-9 and J is TRBJ1-2; D might be TRBD1 (6 bases). Germline CDR1 is SEHNR and CDR2 is FQNEAQ (reference sequence). Trimming removed 1 base at V and 5 bases at J, with 17 bases between. The CDR3 is made up of 16 amino acids. Here the CDR3 reads CASSLDKGEKIYGYTF. The CDR3 nucleotides are TGTGCCAGCAGCTTAGATAAGGGGGAGAAGATTTATGGCTACACCTTC.

V gene TRBV4-3 combines with J gene TRBJ2-5; maybe TRBD2 (7 bases). The germline gives CDR1 LGHNA, CDR2 YSLEER. Trimming stripped 3 bases from V and 5 bases from J, with 16 bases between. The CDR3 runs 15 residues. CDR3 loop: CASSHWGGLGETQYF. For the CDR3, the DNA is TGCGCCAGCAGCCATTGGGGGGGCCTTGGGGAGACCCAGTACTTC.

The genes are TRBV18 and TRBJ2-1, with 9 bases that match TRBD2. The length of the CDR3 is 15 residues. Germline V gene data show CDR1 as KGHSH and CDR2 as LQKENI. Losses at the gene ends were 6 bases for V and 2 bases for J; bases not matched to a gene: 5. This chain's CDR3 is CASSTVAGAYNEQFF. CDR3 coding DNA: TGTGCCAGCTCGACGGTAGCGGGGGCCTACAATGAGCAGTTCTTC.

The gene calls are TRBV6-1 and TRBJ2-5, with TRBD1 matching over 7 bases. The J call may be in error: the DNA end matches TRBJ2-7 better. CDR1 and CDR2 from the germline V gene are MNHNS and SASEGT. The CDR3 has 14 residues. The CDR3 sequence: CASSDLTGTYEQYF. The CDR3 DNA is TGTGCCAGCAGCGACTTGACAGGGACCTACGAGCAGTACTTC.

The chain couples TRBV6-6 to TRBJ1-1, with 7 bases lining up with TRBD1. The CDR3 loop spans 15 amino acids. After removal of 10 bases from V and 3 bases from J, the junction contained 14 bases not matched to a gene. In germline, CDR1 is MNHNY, CDR2 SVGAGI (reference sequence). This CDR3 reads CATLTPDRVDTEAFF. For the CDR3, the DNA is TGTGCCACTTTAACCCCCGACAGGGTGGACACTGAAGCTTTCTTT.

J is TRBJ1-6 and V is TRBV4-2; 7 nucleotides align to TRBD1. The germline V gene has CDR1 LGHNA and CDR2 YNFKEQ. The ends lost 4 bases at V and 7 bases at J; junction bases unmatched: 7. CDR3 length: 15 amino acids. CDR3 protein: CASSRLQGQNSPLHF. In DNA form, the CDR3 reads TGTGCCAGCAGCCGATTACAGGGACAGAATTCACCCCTCCACTTT.

The chain recombines TRBV11-3 with TRBJ2-7, with D hard to call. The CDR3 spans 12 residues. The V end was cut by 0 bases, the J end by 5 bases, with 5 bases between. CDR1 SGHNT and CDR2 YENEEA come from the germline V gene. The CDR3 here is CASSLEGHEQYF. The CDR3 nucleotides are TGTGCCAGCAGCTTAGAAGGCCACGAGCAGTACTTC.

This rearrangement joins TRBV7-9 to TRBJ2-7; 8 bases match TRBD1. The CDR3 is 13 amino acids. CDR1 and CDR2 (germline): SEHNR, FQNEAQ (reference sequence). The trim removed 11 bases at V and 0 bases at J, leaving 6 bases unmatched. The CDR3 is CAVRQGTSYEQYF. The CDR3 DNA is TGTGCCGTCAGACAGGGGACCTCCTACGAGCAGTACTTC.

This chain links TRBV6-5 with TRBJ1-6; D possibly corresponds to TRBD1 (5 bases). Trimming removed 8 bases at V and 0 bases at J, with 11 bases between. CDR1 and CDR2 from the germline V gene are MNHEY and SVGAGI. This CDR3 has 15 amino acids. The CDR3 nucleotides read TGTGCCAGCTTACGGACAAGCTCCTATAATTCACCCCTCCACTTT. Its translation is CASLRTSSYNSPLHF.

The chain uses TRBV7-8 and TRBJ2-3; a weak D match, TRBD2 (6 bases). Deletions cut 0 bases from V and 4 bases from J, with 11 bases between. The CDR3 loop spans 15 amino acids. Germline loops: CDR1 SGHVS, CDR2 FQNEAQ. The CDR3 sequence is CASSLARGSADTQYF. The CDR3 nucleotides are TGTGCCAGCAGCTTAGCGCGGGGCAGCGCAGATACGCAGTATTTT.

Regarding this clone: The junction differs from germline at one of its ends, possibly a read error. This CDR3 is CASGQGKQPQHF. In DNA, the CDR3 is TGTGCCTCGGGGCAGGGCAAACAGCCCCAGCATTTT. The gene calls are TRBV6-5 and TRBJ1-5; possible D gene TRBD1, 5 bases. The CDR3 covers 12 residues. Germline loops: CDR1 MNHEY, CDR2 SVGAGI.

The chain employs TRBV6-5 and TRBJ2-5, with D tentatively TRBD2 (6 bases). The CDR3 spans 12 residues. The germline V gene has CDR1 MNHEY and CDR2 SVGAGI. Deletions cut 2 bases from V and 10 bases from J, with 11 bases between. CDR3 bases: TGTGCCAGCAGTTACAATCGGGGGTTCCAGTACTTC. Translating gives CASSYNRGFQYF.

The gene calls are TRBV2 and TRBJ2-3; 12 nucleotides match TRBD2. CDR1 SNHLY and CDR2 FYNNEI come from the germline V gene. Trimming at V came to 6 bases and at J to 0 bases, leaving 4 bases not matched to a gene. The CDR3 has 16 amino acids. The chain's CDR3 is CASRPSGGASTDTQYF. The CDR3 DNA reads as TGTGCCAGCAGGCCTAGCGGGGGGGCTAGCACAGATACGCAGTATTTT.

For this clone: The germline gene is not matched at one end of the junction; a read error may be the cause. V is TRBV7-2 and J is TRBJ1-2, with D tentatively TRBD1 (6 bases). CDR3 length: 15 residues. CDR1 is SGHTA, CDR2 FQGNSA, per germline. In nucleotides, the CDR3 is TGTGCCAGCAGGTTAGAAACAGGGTTCGGCTATGGCTACACCTTC. Amino acids: CASRLETGFGYGYTF.

This chain connects TRBV9 to TRBJ2-2; perhaps TRBD1 as D (5 bases). Trimming pared 3 bases from V and 4 bases from J, leaving 16 bases between. CDR3 size: 16 residues. CDR1 is SGDLS and CDR2 is YYNGEE in the germline V gene. The CDR3 loop is CASSARQTPSTGELFF. CDR3 sequence (DNA): TGTGCCAGCAGCGCCCGACAGACTCCCAGCACCGGGGAGCTGTTTTTT.

CDR3 nucleotide sequence: TGTGCCAGCAGCTTCAGACAGGGGGCAGATCAGCCCCAGCATTTT. Translation gives CASSFRQGADQPQHF. The chain employs TRBV7-9 and TRBJ1-5, with TRBD1 matching 10 bases. Germline V gene data show CDR1 as SEHNR and CDR2 as FQNEAQ (reference sequence). Trimming at V came to 3 bases and at J to 5 bases, leaving 4 bases not matched to a gene. The CDR3 contains 15 residues.

This clone was seen once. The chain combines TRBV5-1 with TRBJ2-7, with a tentative D call TRBD1 (6 bases). CDR1 and CDR2 from the germline V gene are SGHRS and YFSETQ. The CDR3 totals 13 residues. Trimming stripped 0 bases from V and 3 bases from J, with 7 bases between. Here the CDR3 reads CASSLAQGYEQYF. The CDR3 bases are TGCGCCAGCAGCTTGGCACAGGGCTACGAGCAGTACTTC.

The genes are TRBV6-1 and TRBJ2-5; possible D gene TRBD1, 5 bases. The DNA end lines up better with TRBJ2-7; the J call may be wrong. CDR1 MNHNS and CDR2 SASEGT come from the germline V gene. The CDR3 has 15 amino acids. This CDR3 is CASSTDDSYSYEQYF. The CDR3 DNA sequence: TGTGCCAGCAGCACCGATGACAGTTACTCCTACGAGCAGTACTTC.

Regarding this clone: Germline and junction disagree at one end, which may indicate a read error. The chain recombines TRBV5-5 with TRBJ1-4; TRBD1 is a possible D gene (5 bases). Looked up from germline, CDR1 is SGHKS and CDR2 is YYEKEE (reference sequence). The CDR3 covers 17 residues. For the CDR3, the DNA is TGCGCCAGCAGCCAAGGGTCGGGGCGGCCAACTAATGAAAAACTGTTTTTT. Translation: CASSQGSGRPTNEKLFF.

The chain combines TRBV28 with TRBJ1-5, with 7 bases aligning to TRBD1. The CDR3 is made up of 17 amino acids. Looked up from germline, CDR1 is MDHEN and CDR2 is SYDVKM. V was pared by 5 bases and J by 7 bases, with 17 bases of the junction left unmatched. The CDR3 DNA is TGTGCCAGCAGTCTGATTGGGGCAGGGGGTACGCGGCAGCCCCAGCATTTT. Translated: CASSLIGAGGTRQPQHF. Together with reference TRBV28 and TRBJ1-5, the CDR3 gives the full variable domain: DVKVTQSSRYLVKRTGEKVFLECVQDMDHENMFWYRQDPGLGLRLIYFSYDVKMKEKGDIPEGYSVSREKKERFSLILESASTNQTSMYLCASSLIGAGGTRQPQHFGDGTRLSIL.

CDR3 sequence (DNA): TGTGCCAGCAGCGGTAAAGGGAGCGGGACTAGCACAGATACGCAGTATTTT. Its protein is CASSGKGSGTSTDTQYF. The chain couples TRBV9 to TRBJ2-3, with 7 bases matching TRBD2. CDR1 SGDLS and CDR2 YYNGEE come from the germline V gene. V lost 3 bases and J lost 0; bases outside the gene matches: 10. CDR3 length: 17 residues.

J is TRBJ2-2 and V is TRBV2; maybe TRBD2 (6 bases). The CDR3 sequence is 13 residues long. Germline assignment: CDR1 SNHLY and CDR2 FYNNEI. V was trimmed by 6 bases and J by 3 bases, leaving 8 bases between them. CDR3 sequence: CASRDYYTGELFF. DNA for the CDR3: TGTGCCAGCAGGGACTATTACACCGGGGAGCTGTTTTTT.

This chain uses TRBV7-7 with TRBJ2-7, with TRBD1 identical over 7 bases. There are 15 residues in the CDR3. Germline loops: CDR1 SSHAT, CDR2 FNYEAQ (reference sequence). J was trimmed by 3 bases and V by 4 bases; bases with no gene match: 9. In DNA, the CDR3 is TGTGCCAGCAGCTCCCCTGGGGACAGATTCTACGAGCAGTACTTC. This gives the protein CASSSPGDRFYEQYF.

This clone has only a few counts. The rearrangement links TRBV7-2 to TRBJ2-3; D possibly corresponds to TRBD1 (7 bases). Trimming stripped 8 bases from V and 3 bases from J, with 15 bases between. This CDR3 region has 14 residues. The germline CDR1 and CDR2 sequences are SGHTA and FQGNSA. The CDR3 here is CASFQTGRTDTQYF. The CDR3 region has the DNA TGTGCCAGCTTTCAGACAGGGAGGACAGATACGCAGTATTTT.

The gene calls are TRBV11-3 and TRBJ2-3; D perhaps matches TRBD2 (6 bases). The germline V gene encodes CDR1 SGHNT and CDR2 YENEEA. The V end was cut by 0 bases, the J end by 5 bases, with 12 bases between. This CDR3 contains 15 residues. The CDR3: CASSLEASDQDTQYF. The CDR3 nucleotides are TGTGCCAGCAGCTTAGAAGCTAGCGATCAAGATACGCAGTATTTT.

The chain uses TRBV9 and TRBJ2-1; tentative D call: TRBD2 (6 bases). The germline CDR1 and CDR2 sequences are SGDLS and YYNGEE. The CDR3 extends over 15 amino acids. Trimming shortened V by 4 bases and J by 2 bases, and 13 bases separated the two germline ends. CDR3 region: CASSPGTLAYNEQFF. The CDR3, as DNA: TGTGCCAGCAGCCCCGGGACTCTGGCCTACAATGAGCAGTTCTTC.

This clone appeared once. V usage is TRBV6-1 and J usage is TRBJ1-1; weak D call: TRBD1 (6 bases). The CDR3 extends over 14 amino acids. Germline CDR1 and CDR2: MNHNS and SASEGT. Trimming took off 5 bases at V and 5 bases at J, with 15 bases between the two ends. The CDR3 bases are TGTGCCAGCAGTCGCATACAGGGTCGGACTGAAGCTTTCTTT. Its translation: CASSRIQGRTEAFF.

The V and J genes are TRBV19 and TRBJ1-1; no reliable D call. V lost 1 base, J lost 7 bases, and 7 bases lay in between. CDR1 and CDR2 from the germline V gene are LNHDA and SQIVND (reference sequence). CDR3 length: 12 residues. CDR3: CASSIGRLEAFF. The CDR3 coding sequence is TGTGCCAGTAGTATAGGCAGGCTTGAAGCTTTCTTT.

The V gene is TRBV7-3, the J gene TRBJ2-4; 10 nucleotides match TRBD2. V lost 7 bases and J lost 0; bases outside the gene matches: 12. Germline lookup yields CDR1 SGHTA and CDR2 FQGTGA. The CDR3 sequence is 18 residues long. Here the CDR3 reads CASTSQGSGGLAKNIQYF. The CDR3 DNA is TGTGCCAGCACCTCCCAGGGTAGCGGGGGGTTAGCCAAAAACATTCAGTACTTC.

The chain is built from TRBV18 and TRBJ2-7; D remains unclear. The CDR3 has 13 residues. Germline CDR1 and CDR2: KGHSH and LQKENI. Deletions cut 3 bases from V and 3 bases from J, with 9 bases between. CDR3 coding DNA: TGTGCCAGCTCACCGTCGATGATCTACGAGCAGTACTTC. Protein sequence: CASSPSMIYEQYF.

The gene calls are TRBV27 and TRBJ2-2; 7 nucleotides align to TRBD1. V was pared by 4 bases and J by 7 bases, with 15 bases of the junction left unmatched. CDR3 size: 17 residues. Germline V gene sequence: CDR1 MNHEY, CDR2 SMNVEV (reference sequence). CDR3 coding DNA: TGTGCCAGCAGTTCCCAGACAGGGAACCTTAAGAACGGGGAGCTGTTTTTT. Its protein is CASSSQTGNLKNGELFF.